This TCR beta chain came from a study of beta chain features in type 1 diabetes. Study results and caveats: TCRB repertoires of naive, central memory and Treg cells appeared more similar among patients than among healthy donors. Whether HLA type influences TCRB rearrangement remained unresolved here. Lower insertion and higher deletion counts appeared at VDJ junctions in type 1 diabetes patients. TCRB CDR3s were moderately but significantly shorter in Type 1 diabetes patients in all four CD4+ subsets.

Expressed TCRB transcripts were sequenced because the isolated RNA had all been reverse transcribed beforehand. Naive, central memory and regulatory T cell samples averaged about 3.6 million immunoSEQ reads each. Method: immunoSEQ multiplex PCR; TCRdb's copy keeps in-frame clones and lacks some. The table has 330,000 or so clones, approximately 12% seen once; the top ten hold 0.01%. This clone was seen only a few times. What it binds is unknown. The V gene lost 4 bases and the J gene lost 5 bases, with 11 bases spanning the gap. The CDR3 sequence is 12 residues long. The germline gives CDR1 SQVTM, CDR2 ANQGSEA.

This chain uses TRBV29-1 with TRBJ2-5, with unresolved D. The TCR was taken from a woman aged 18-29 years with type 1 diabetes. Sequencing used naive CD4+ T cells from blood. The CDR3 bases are TGCAGCGTTGGTCGAGTAGCTGAGACCCAGTACTTC. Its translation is CSVGRVAETQYF. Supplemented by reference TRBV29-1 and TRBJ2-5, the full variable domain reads SAVISQKPSRDICQRGTSLTIQCQVDSQVTMMFWYRQQPGQSLTLIATANQGSEATYESGFVIDKFPISRPNLTFSTLTVSNMSPEDSSIYLCSVGRVAETQYFGPGTRLLVL.